Listed below are T cell receptor beta chains from one sample, sequenced in a study of T cells after yellow fever vaccination. TCRdb re-derived calls from the 5' RACE reads in MiXCR, one entry per CDR3 protein. The sample carries 100,000 to 150,000 distinct CDR3 sequences, around 15% recorded once. Here the sequenced sample was CD8+ T cells sorted from PBMCs, taken 5 days after the yellow fever booster vaccination. These receptors originate from a man aged 18 to 30 who received the YFV17D yellow fever vaccine. Both conserved end residues are part of each CDR3. Fields, in order: V gene, D gene, clone size, J gene, CDR3 DNA, CDR3 protein. A D gene is named only where the DNA matches it firmly. A clone size is listed for some rows: how often the clone was seen (once, few, many), or a class if it is expanded.

>TRBV7-8|-|few|TRBJ2-1
TGTGCCAGCAGCGAAAGACTGAACTACAATGAGCAGTTCTTC
CASSERLNYNEQFF
>TRBV4-3|-|few|TRBJ1-2
TGCGCCAGCAGCCAAGATCTTGGGACTAACTATGGCTACACCTTC
CASSQDLGTNYGYTF
>TRBV15|-|-|TRBJ1-5
TGTGCCACCAGCAGAGATGGACAGAGAGGTCAGCCCCAGCATTTT
CATSRDGQRGQPQHF
>TRBV14|-|few|TRBJ2-5
TGTGCCAGCAGCCAATTCACATCCGGAAACGGAGAGACCCAGTACTTC
CASSQFTSGNGETQYF
>TRBV4-2|-|-|TRBJ1-5
TGTGCCAGCAGCCAAGTACGGGGCGACAGGAGCAATCAGCCCCAGCATTTT
CASSQVRGDRSNQPQHF
>TRBV30|TRBD1|few|TRBJ2-3
TGTGCCTGGACCGAAGGGACAGCCAGCACAGATACGCAGTATTTT
CAWTEGTASTDTQYF
>TRBV6-2/TRBV6-3|-|-|TRBJ1-6
TGTGCCAGCAGTTCTGGACCGTCCGGTTCACCCCTCCACTTT
CASSSGPSGSPLHF
>TRBV11-2|-|-|TRBJ2-3
TGTGCCAGCAGCACCCGGACAGCCACAGATACGCAGTATTTT
CASSTRTATDTQYF
>TRBV4-3|-|-|TRBJ1-1
TGCGCCAGCAGCCAAGATCCCCGAGGACAGAACGCTGAAGCTTTCTTT
CASSQDPRGQNAEAFF
>TRBV9|TRBD1|-|TRBJ2-1
TGTGCCAGCAGCCCACAGGGGTTGCCCTACAATGAGCAGTTCTTC
CASSPQGLPYNEQFF
>TRBV20-1|TRBD2|-|TRBJ2-3
TGCAGTGGCCTTCTAGCGGGGGGCACAGATACGCAGTATTTT
CSGLLAGGTDTQYF
>TRBV7-6|-|-|TRBJ2-1
TGTGCCAGCAGCTTAAGGCTAAAGGGCGATGAGCAGTTCTTC
CASSLRLKGDEQFF
>TRBV6-5|TRBD2|-|TRBJ2-3
TGTGCCAGCAGTTACATTAGCGGGGGCACAGATACGCAGTATTTT
CASSYISGGTDTQYF